A single sample is the source of the 17 T cell receptor beta chains below, sequenced in a study of control samples from healthy donors and cancer patients (dated by TCRdb to 2020 to 2022). Library preparation was by the immunoSEQ multiplex PCR assay. In its TCRdb copy, this immuneACCESS table keeps in-frame sequences only and misses some clones. Where compared with another copy, unresolved V genes explain less than half of these, and the others have no known cause. A total of about 160,000 clones appear in this sample, roughly 94% of them only once. The biggest ten clones account for approximately 14% of the sample. The material sequenced was PBMCs. These receptor sequences come from a man aged 55 to 69 with colorectal cancer.

The J gene is TRBJ2-3, the V gene TRBV7-8, with 8 bases matching TRBD1. Trimming removed 4 bases from V and 1 base from J; junction bases left unmatched: 4. CDR1 is SGHVS, CDR2 FQNEAQ, per germline. The CDR3 length is 15 residues. In nucleotides, the CDR3 is TGTGCCAGCAGCTCCGCAGGGGGCCGCACAGATACGCAGTATTTT. The encoded protein is CASSSAGGRTDTQYF.

The genes are TRBV19 and TRBJ1-1, with TRBD1 matching over 8 bases. Trimming at V came to 4 bases and at J to 8 bases, leaving 3 bases not matched to a gene. Germline V gene lookup returns CDR1 LNHDA and CDR2 SQIVND (reference sequence). The CDR3 extends over 12 amino acids. In DNA, the CDR3 is TGTGCCAGTAGTACCCGGACAGGGGAAGCTTTCTTT. This gives the protein CASSTRTGEAFF.

CDR3 nucleotide sequence: TGTGCCAGCTCACCACTCATACAAGAAAAACTGTTTTTT. It yields the protein CASSPLIQEKLFF. The rearrangement uses TRBV18 and TRBJ1-4; D gene uncertain. The CDR3 has 13 residues. Per the germline V gene, CDR1 is KGHSH and CDR2 is LQKENI. The V end lost 1 base, the J end lost 8 bases, and 8 bases lay between the germline ends.

The V and J genes are TRBV2 and TRBJ1-2, with D maybe TRBD1 (5 bases). The CDR3 loop spans 13 amino acids. V shed 9 bases and J shed 7 bases, with 18 bases lying between them. CDR1 is SNHLY, CDR2 FYNNEI, per germline. CDR3 nucleotide sequence: TGTGCCAGATCATCAAGTTCCGGGACTGGCTACACCTTC. Translation gives CARSSSSGTGYTF.

This chain connects TRBV5-6 to TRBJ1-1; D not certain. The CDR3 runs to 11 residues. The germline CDR1 and CDR2 sequences are SGHDT and YYEEEE. Deletions cut 1 base from V and 5 bases from J, with 3 bases between. CDR3: CASSLYTEAFF. CDR3 DNA: TGTGCCAGCAGCTTGTATACTGAAGCTTTCTTT.

This rearrangement joins TRBV6-5 to TRBJ2-7; D ambiguous. Trimming cost V 8 bases and J 3 bases, with 8 bases left between them. The CDR3 has 11 residues. Germline lookup yields CDR1 MNHEY and CDR2 SVGAGI. In nucleotides, the CDR3 is TGTGCCAGCTATGAAATCTACGAGCAGTACTTC. Its protein product is CASYEIYEQYF.

The chain carries TRBV2 and TRBJ1-5, with 9 bases that match TRBD1. The V gene end was trimmed by 7 bases and the J gene end by 1 base; junction bases not matched to a gene: 2. The CDR3 sequence is 14 residues long. CDR1 and CDR2 from the germline V gene are SNHLY and FYNNEI. CDR3 residues: CASNGQGSNQPQHF. DNA of the CDR3: TGTGCCAGCAATGGACAGGGGAGCAATCAGCCCCAGCATTTT.

V is TRBV10-3 and J is TRBJ1-1; D perhaps matches TRBD1 (6 bases). The CDR3 runs 14 residues. The V gene's germline CDR1 is ENHRY and CDR2 SYGVKD. V shed 6 bases and J shed 0 bases, with 11 bases lying between them. This CDR3 reads CAIRGGGMNTEAFF. As DNA, the CDR3 is TGTGCCATCAGGGGAGGGGGAATGAACACTGAAGCTTTCTTT.

The V gene is TRBV2, the J gene TRBJ2-5, with 9 bases matching TRBD2. There are 14 residues in the CDR3. CDR1 is SNHLY, CDR2 FYNNEI, per germline. V lost 8 bases to trimming and J lost 2 bases; unmatched junction nucleotides: 6. The CDR3 coding sequence is TGTGCCAGCCCGTCTCTAGCGGGGCAAGAGACCCAGTACTTC. It is translated as CASPSLAGQETQYF.

V is TRBV10-3 and J is TRBJ1-1, with 7 bases matching TRBD1. The V gene end was trimmed by 2 bases and the J gene end by 9 bases; junction bases not matched to a gene: 9. This CDR3 is 14 amino acids long. The germline V gene encodes CDR1 ENHRY and CDR2 SYGVKD. The CDR3 DNA reads TGTGCCATCAGTGAGCCGGGGACAGCCATAAAAGCTTTCTTT. It specifies CAISEPGTAIKAFF.

The gene calls are TRBV30 and TRBJ1-1; D not resolved. The germline V gene has CDR1 GTSNPN and CDR2 SVGIG (reference sequence). The CDR3 spans 13 residues. The V end lost 0 bases, the J end lost 0 bases, and 5 bases lay between the germline ends. The CDR3 reads CAWSVQLNTEAFF. The CDR3 region has the DNA TGTGCCTGGAGTGTGCAGTTGAACACTGAAGCTTTCTTT.

The chain recombines TRBV5-1 with TRBJ1-2; TRBD1 might be the D (5 bases). The germline V and J ends were trimmed by 7 bases and 6 bases, with 16 bases remaining between them. The CDR3 consists of 13 residues. Germline CDR1 reads SGHRS; CDR2 reads YFSETQ. The CDR3 DNA reads TGCGCCAGCGGCCCGCGGCAGGGCGATGGCTACACCTTC. The encoded protein is CASGPRQGDGYTF.

CDR3 coding DNA: TGTGCCAGCAGTTACCCGATGAACACTGAAGCTTTCTTT. Encoded protein: CASSYPMNTEAFF. The chain combines TRBV6-2 or TRBV6-3 with TRBJ1-1; D gene ambiguous. Germline-derived CDR1 and CDR2 are MNHEY and SVGEGT. V lost 2 bases to trimming and J lost 0 bases, with 4 bases between them. The CDR3 consists of 13 residues.

The chain links TRBV19 to TRBJ1-1, with 11 bases fitting TRBD1. With 3 bases clipped from V and 7 bases from J, the junction kept 4 bases outside the gene matches. CDR1 is LNHDA, CDR2 SQIVND, per germline (reference sequence). This CDR3 has 14 amino acids. This CDR3 is CASSIGQGAGEAFF. CDR3 nucleotides: TGTGCCAGTAGTATTGGACAGGGGGCTGGTGAAGCTTTCTTT.

The rearrangement joins TRBV5-6 to TRBJ2-1; D possibly corresponds to TRBD1 (6 bases). V lost 0 bases to trimming and J lost 10 bases, with 11 bases between them. Per the germline V gene, CDR1 is SGHDT and CDR2 is YYEEEE. The CDR3 is 13 residues long. The CDR3 sequence is CASSLGGGREQFF. In DNA, the CDR3 is TGTGCCAGCAGCTTGGGAGGGGGACGGGAGCAGTTCTTC.

This rearrangement joins TRBV28 to TRBJ1-1; D not certain. This CDR3 comprises 14 residues. Looked up from germline, CDR1 is MDHEN and CDR2 is SYDVKM. Trimming stripped 6 bases from V and 4 bases from J, with 15 bases between. CDR3 coding DNA: TGTGCCAGCAGCATGAGCGTTGCGGGCACTGAAGCTTTCTTT. Encoded protein: CASSMSVAGTEAFF. The whole variable domain, filled in from reference TRBV28 and TRBJ1-1, reads DVKVTQSSRYLVKRTGEKVFLECVQDMDHENMFWYRQDPGLGLRLIYFSYDVKMKEKGDIPEGYSVSREKKERFSLILESASTNQTSMYLCASSMSVAGTEAFFGQGTRLTVV.

This chain connects TRBV5-4 to TRBJ2-2; perhaps TRBD2 as D (5 bases). The germline V and J ends were trimmed by 0 bases and 5 bases, with 14 bases remaining between them. CDR3 length: 16 residues. In germline, CDR1 is SGHNT, CDR2 YYREEE (reference sequence). The CDR3, as DNA: TGTGCCAGCAGCTTGGCGGCATCCCCGGGAACCGGGGAGCTGTTTTTT. This sequence encodes CASSLAASPGTGELFF.